The 22 T cell receptor beta chains below were found in one sample sequenced in a study of beta chain features in type 1 diabetes. Investigators reverse transcribed all isolated RNA, so they sequenced expressed TCRB transcripts. The method was immunoSEQ multiplex PCR; TCRdb's version includes in-frame clones alone and lacks a portion of them. The sample lists some 360,000 clones, 15% to 20% occurring once. What was sequenced was naive CD4+ T cells from blood. All receptors derive from a young woman in good health.

This clone was detected a few times. The chain employs TRBV30 and TRBJ1-3; D is uncertain. Germline lookup yields CDR1 GTSNPN and CDR2 SVGIG (reference sequence). V was trimmed by 3 bases and J by 4 bases, leaving 7 bases between them. The CDR3 runs 12 residues. The CDR3 coding sequence is TGTGCCTGGAGCAGAGGGGGAAACACCATATATTTT. Translated: CAWSRGGNTIYF.

The J gene is TRBJ1-4, the V gene TRBV29-1, with 7 bases matching TRBD1. The CDR3 extends over 15 amino acids. Unmatched junction bases numbered 13, after V lost 6 bases and J lost 6 bases. Germline assignment: CDR1 SQVTM and CDR2 ANQGSEA. CDR3 nucleotides: TGCAGCGTCTACCAACACAGGGGAGAGGATGAAAAACTGTTTTTT. The encoded protein is CSVYQHRGEDEKLFF.

The genes are TRBV4-1 and TRBJ2-1; the match to TRBD2 covers 9 bases. V was pared by 4 bases and J by 8 bases, with 15 bases of the junction left unmatched. The CDR3 extends over 17 amino acids. CDR1 is MGHRA, CDR2 YSYEKL, per germline. The DNA of the CDR3 is TGCGCCAGCAGCCTCTCGAGGTTGGGCGGGAGGGGAGATGAGCAGTTCTTC. Encoded protein: CASSLSRLGGRGDEQFF.

J is TRBJ1-2 and V is TRBV7-9; D not certain. V was cut by 7 bases and J by 8 bases, with 14 bases left in between. Germline V CDR1 and CDR2: SEHNR, FQNEAQ (reference sequence). The CDR3 has 12 amino acids. The DNA of the CDR3 is TGTGCCAGCACCGACACCTATTCGGGCTACACCTTC. It is translated as CASTDTYSGYTF.

This sequence joins TRBV4-2 and TRBJ1-5, with unresolved D. The CDR3 totals 13 residues. The germline V gene encodes CDR1 LGHNA and CDR2 YNFKEQ. Trimming removed 0 bases from V and 5 bases from J, with 5 bases in between. DNA for the CDR3: TGTGCCAGCAGCCAAGAATCCGATCAGCCCCAGCATTTT. Translated, it gives CASSQESDQPQHF.

This rearrangement joins TRBV5-1 to TRBJ1-1, with D unresolved. The CDR3 runs to 14 residues. Germline-derived CDR1 and CDR2 are SGHRS and YFSETQ. Trimming removed 0 bases at V and 8 bases at J, with 14 bases between. CDR3 sequence (DNA): TGCGCCAGCAGCTTGGACGGGAGGGAAGTGGAAGCTTTCTTT. Translating it yields CASSLDGREVEAFF.

This clone was observed a few times. DNA of the CDR3: TGTGCCAGCAGCCCAACAGGGGATGGCTACACCTTC. Protein sequence: CASSPTGDGYTF. The V gene is TRBV9, the J gene TRBJ1-2, with 7 bases matching TRBD1. With 4 bases clipped from V and 6 bases from J, the junction kept 3 bases outside the gene matches. Germline V CDR1 and CDR2: SGDLS, YYNGEE. This CDR3 is built from 12 residues.

The CDR3 loop reads CASSSLQGRGEQYF. The CDR3 coding sequence is TGTGCCAGCAGCTCCCTACAGGGACGAGGCGAGCAGTACTTC. V and J are TRBV11-2 and TRBJ2-7, with D maybe TRBD1 (6 bases). The CDR3 loop spans 14 amino acids. V lost 4 bases and J 6 bases, leaving 16 bases between the germline ends. Germline loops: CDR1 SGHAT, CDR2 FQNNGV.

This clone has just a few counts. This chain joins TRBV30 and TRBJ1-4; no clear D. The CDR3 contains 13 residues. The germline V gene encodes CDR1 GTSNPN and CDR2 SVGIG (reference sequence). The V and J ends lost 1 base and 8 bases respectively, with 11 bases between them. The CDR3 DNA reads as TGTGCCTGGAGTGCGGGAGGGCTAGAAAAACTGTTTTTT. This translates into CAWSAGGLEKLFF. Looking up the rest from reference TRBV30 and TRBJ1-4 gives the full variable domain: SQTIHQWPATLVQPVGSPLSLECTVEGTSNPNLYWYRQAAGRGLQLLFYSVGIGQISSEVPQNLSASRPQDRQFILSSKKLLLSDSGFYLCAWSAGGLEKLFFGSGTQLSVL.

This clone was picked up a small number of times. The chain is built from TRBV7-9 and TRBJ2-7, with D maybe TRBD1 (6 bases). With 5 bases removed from V and 7 bases from J, the gap between germline ends came to 15 bases. Germline-derived CDR1 and CDR2 are SEHNR and FQNEAQ (reference sequence). The CDR3 extends over 13 amino acids. The CDR3 bases are TGTGCCAGCAGCGCCAGGACAGACGGGGAGCAGTACTTC. This sequence encodes CASSARTDGEQYF.

The V gene is TRBV7-2, the J gene TRBJ2-2; 10 positions match TRBD1. V was pared by 3 bases and J by 3 bases, with 4 bases of the junction left unmatched. Germline V gene lookup returns CDR1 SGHTA and CDR2 FQGNSA. This CDR3 is 16 amino acids long. This CDR3 is CASSFQGQGYTGELFF. The CDR3, as DNA: TGTGCCAGCAGCTTCCAGGGACAGGGGTACACCGGGGAGCTGTTTTTT.

V usage is TRBV7-3 and J usage is TRBJ2-3; D might be TRBD1 (6 bases). V lost 2 bases, J lost 5 bases, and 11 bases lay in between. CDR1 is SGHTA and CDR2 is FQGTGA in the germline V gene. The CDR3 length is 14 residues. CDR3 sequence: CASSLLGALDTQYF. The DNA for the CDR3 is TGTGCCAGCAGCTTACTGGGGGCATTAGATACGCAGTATTTT.

This clone was counted a few times. The genes are TRBV2 and TRBJ1-5; a possible D gene is TRBD1 (5 bases). The V and J ends lost 7 bases and 9 bases respectively, with 16 bases between them. The CDR3 extends over 13 amino acids. The germline V gene encodes CDR1 SNHLY and CDR2 FYNNEI. In DNA, the CDR3 is TGTGCCAGCAAGGCCCTGAGGGGAGGGCCCCAGCATTTT. Protein product: CASKALRGGPQHF.

This clone was observed a few times. This same CDR3 is encoded by further DNA sequences in the sample. The chain combines TRBV25-1 with TRBJ2-7; a possible D gene is TRBD1 (5 bases). Trimming took 2 bases from V and 4 from J, leaving 6 bases between them. Germline loops: CDR1 MGHDK, CDR2 SYGVNS. The CDR3 loop spans 12 amino acids. CDR3 amino acids: CASSERGYEQYF. CDR3 sequence (DNA): TGTGCCAGCAGTGAAAGGGGTTACGAGCAGTACTTC.

In this sample, this clone turned up a few times. Mismatch with germline at one junction end may stem from a read error. The chain carries TRBV2 and TRBJ1-4, with no clear D. The germline gives CDR1 SNHLY, CDR2 FYNNEI. This CDR3 is 12 amino acids long. DNA of the CDR3: TGTGCCAGCAGTCGCCGGGATGGGCAGGTCTTCTTT. Protein sequence: CASSRRDGQVFF.

This clone has a handful of counts. The gene calls are TRBV19 and TRBJ1-5, with TRBD1 matching 9 bases. The CDR3 spans 16 residues. Trimming cost V 4 bases and J 1 base; bases outside gene matches: 5. The germline V gene has CDR1 LNHDA and CDR2 SQIVND (reference sequence). CDR3 region: CASSRTGERSNQPQHF. CDR3 nucleotide sequence: TGTGCCAGTAGTAGGACAGGGGAGAGGAGCAATCAGCCCCAGCATTTT.

This clone appeared a few times. The chain recombines TRBV2 with TRBJ2-2; a possible D gene is TRBD2 (5 bases). V lost 2 bases, J lost 4 bases, and 11 bases lay in between. CDR1 is SNHLY, CDR2 FYNNEI, per germline. This CDR3 comprises 15 residues. The CDR3 region has the DNA TGTGCCAGCAGTGAAATTCCGGGGTCCACCGGGGAGCTGTTTTTT. Its translation is CASSEIPGSTGELFF.

This clone was seen only a few times. The V and J genes are TRBV7-8 and TRBJ2-5; 7 bases agree with TRBD2. The CDR3 consists of 13 residues. The germline CDR1 and CDR2 sequences are SGHVS and FQNEAQ. V was clipped by 4 bases and J by 4 bases; unmatched bases: 3. The CDR3 is CASSSGGSETQYF. The CDR3 nucleotides read TGTGCCAGCAGCTCCGGGGGGTCAGAGACCCAGTACTTC.

The chain is built from TRBV19 and TRBJ1-5; TRBD1 is a possible D gene (6 bases). Germline V gene sequence: CDR1 LNHDA, CDR2 SQIVND (reference sequence). Trimming removed 5 bases from V and 7 bases from J, with 9 bases in between. The length of the CDR3 is 12 residues. CDR3 in amino acids: CASSHRDQPQHF. CDR3 in DNA: TGTGCCAGTAGTCACAGGGACCAGCCCCAGCATTTT.

This clone has only a few counts. The chain carries TRBV18 and TRBJ1-5; 9 positions agree with TRBD1. The CDR3 length is 15 residues. Losses at the gene ends were 5 bases for V and 3 bases for J; bases not matched to a gene: 5. Per germline, CDR1 KGHSH and CDR2 LQKENI. As DNA, the CDR3 is TGTGCCAGCTCAATACAGGGGGCTAACAATCAGCCCCAGCATTTT. It codes for CASSIQGANNQPQHF.

The rearrangement uses TRBV2 and TRBJ2-1, with 9 positions matching TRBD2. The CDR3 has 14 residues. V was clipped by 2 bases and J by 9 bases; unmatched bases: 5. Germline CDR1 reads SNHLY; CDR2 reads FYNNEI. The CDR3 DNA is TGTGCCAGCAGTGAACTAGCGGGATTGGGTGAGCAGTTCTTC. Protein product: CASSELAGLGEQFF.

This clone has only a few counts. The CDR3 nucleotides are TGTGCCAGCAGCTTAGGTGGCTCGAGCGGGGGCTACACCTTC. Translating gives CASSLGGSSGGYTF. The rearrangement links TRBV7-9 to TRBJ1-2; D not certain. With 1 base removed from V and 8 bases from J, the gap between germline ends came to 14 bases. CDR1 is SEHNR and CDR2 is FQNEAQ in the germline V gene (reference sequence). This CDR3 comprises 14 residues.